Given below is one TCR beta chain in context. Its cognate antigen is unknown. Clones were read by immunoSEQ multiplex PCR, and TCRdb kept only the in-frame ones, dropping some. The table lists some 51,000 clones, 86% of them singletons. This entry is derived from a study of T cells in localized non-small cell lung cancer. Study-wide findings and caveats: Uninvolved nearby lung showed the greatest T cell clonality, exceeding that found in tumor. Because researchers sequenced only one region of the tumor, heterogeneity is still possible. Adjacent lung tissue had a median approximately 61 of the top 100 clones found in the tumor. Those with higher blood T cell density had longer overall survival.

The CDR3 loop spans 15 amino acids. Germline lookup yields CDR1 PRHDT and CDR2 FYEKMQ (reference sequence). V was clipped by 5 bases and J by 5 bases; unmatched bases: 6. Sequenced here: peripheral blood, sampled before any cancer treatment. The sequence derives from a woman aged 40-69 years with stage I lung adenocarcinoma. This sequence joins TRBV13 and TRBJ1-4; 9 bases match TRBD1. The CDR3 nucleotides are TGTGCCAGCAGCACCCGGACAGGGGTAAATGAAAAACTGTTTTTT. Translation: CASSTRTGVNEKLFF.